This T cell receptor beta chain was captured in a study of T cells in Graves' hyperthyroidism and ophthalmopathy. The CDR3 length is 12 residues. Trimming took off 4 bases at V and 2 bases at J, with 8 bases between the two ends. Germline CDR1 and CDR2: SQVTM and ANQGSEA. Amplified regions were TCR beta CDR3 sequences from RNA transcripts. Primed by the HTBI set, a first-round RT-PCR was run on the TCR CDR3. TCRdb itself ran the multiplex PCR reads through MiXCR, one entry per CDR3 protein. The table lists 460,000 or so distinct CDR3 sequences, approximately 15% of them singletons. Ten or more counts support this clonotype. The antigen remains unidentified. Broader study findings: A model built on 13 V-J features separated ophthalmopathy from stable hyperthyroidism.

The chain joins TRBV29-1 to TRBJ1-2; D not resolved. The clonotype comes from a young woman with Graves' hyperthyroidism. Material for sequencing was blood. The CDR3 DNA follows: TGCAGCGTTGCGTGGGGAAACTATGGCTACACCTTC. It specifies CSVAWGNYGYTF.